This entry describes one T cell receptor (beta chain). Its cognate antigen has yet to be identified. Base qualities are not provided; no much larger clone lies one nucleotide away. Collaborating institutions collected whole blood in K2EDTA tubes following their own protocols. For TCRbeta analysis, collaborators shipped samples as frozen whole blood, isolated PBMCs, or DNA extracted from either of those sample types. The immunoSEQ Assay, a bias-controlled multiplex PCR, was used to amplify TCRbeta CDR3 regions from genomic DNA. The paper's data handling went like this. The number of nucleated cells in each sample was estimated by amplification of reference gene primers within the assay. To quantify the absolute abundance of each unique TCRbeta CDR3 rearrangement, sequence reads were collapsed and filtered. For each sample, productive Simpson clonality was calculated as the square root of Simpson's diversity index across productive rearrangements. TCRdb stores this immuneACCESS table with in-frame sequences only. Part of the clones is absent; in the studies checked, under half of the shortfall reflects unresolved V genes, and no reason is known for the rest. The V and J calls and clone size come from that table; D and trimming were worked out from the DNA. The sample table contains about 140,000 clones; only one count was recorded for 75% to 85% of them. The ten biggest clones cover roughly 2.9% of the sample.

V drops 0 bases and J drops 4 bases, leaving 7 bases in between. The CDR3 starts with the cysteine, ends with the phenylalanine, and has 13 residues. The read is trimmed to its CDR3 DNA, 39 bases read in frame from base 1. From a lookup of the germline V gene (reference sequence), CDR1 and CDR2 are MNHEY and SMNVEV. The sample belongs to a study of blood T cell repertoires in COVID-19 (dated by TCRdb to between 2020 and 2021). Background for the entire study: Samples covering the acute and convalescent phases of COVID-19 were provided by collaborators in the United States, Italy and Spain. The material from the prospective study consisted of cDNA or gDNA derived from T cells, B-cell-depleted T cells, or PBMCs. The samples were drawn from the first 160 participants of the ongoing ImmuneRACE study and from roughly 1,300 subjects provided by 6 global collaborators. The repertoires were released in a freely available public database intended as a resource for research on the immune response to SARS-CoV-2. A de-identified subject ID, COVID-19 status, age in years and sex were almost always included in the sample metadata. Where HLA class I and class II types were available, the types were taken from metadata supplied by the sample provider, not from assay-based typing. Subjects who had been exposed to COVID-19, were actively infected with it, or had recovered from it provided the deeply sampled blood TCRbeta repertoires that made up the dataset.

Broad study findings and their caveats: Clinical and demographic metadata were provided uncurated, with the amount varying by source and participant.

This receptor was taken from a man over 45 with acute or convalescent COVID-19. Source material: peripheral blood. The rearrangement joined TRBV27 to TRBJ2-7; the D segment cannot be called with confidence. At the DNA level, the sequence is TGTGCCAGCAGTTTATCGTACCGGTACGAGCAGTACTTC. Its translation reads: CASSLSYRYEQYF.